The 23 T cell receptor beta chains reported below all come from one sample, sequenced in a study of cytomegalovirus exposure and HLA in healthy donors. The PCR employed 60 Vbeta primers together with 13 Jbeta primers. Libraries were prepared by immunoSEQ multiplex PCR; TCRdb keeps only in-frame clonotypes and omits some of them. The sample shows approximately 100,000 clones, 70% to 85% of them seen only once. The sample taken for sequencing was PBMCs. The receptors come from a woman in her thirties or forties in good health and CMV-seronegative.

The V and J genes are TRBV10-1 and TRBJ2-7, with 7 bases matching TRBD2. The CDR3 sequence is 15 residues long. The ends lost 7 bases at V and 2 bases at J; junction bases unmatched: 11. From germline, CDR1 is WNHNN and CDR2 SYGVQD (reference sequence). The chain's CDR3 is CASTEWGGSPYEQYF. As DNA, the CDR3 is TGCGCCAGCACCGAATGGGGGGGGAGCCCCTACGAGCAGTACTTC.

In the case of this clone: The same CDR3 is also encoded by other DNA sequences in this sample. V is TRBV2 and J is TRBJ2-7; no clear D gene. V was trimmed by 7 bases and J by 1 base, leaving 8 bases between them. CDR1 SNHLY and CDR2 FYNNEI come from the germline V gene. The CDR3 has 12 amino acids. DNA of the CDR3: TGTGCCAGCAAACAGCAGTCCTACGAGCAGTACTTC. As protein: CASKQQSYEQYF.

In DNA, the CDR3 is TGTGCCAGCAGTTACGACTCAGAAGGCTACACCTTC. Amino acid sequence: CASSYDSEGYTF. The chain combines TRBV6-6 with TRBJ1-2, with unresolved D. The CDR3 runs 12 residues. V shed 2 bases and J shed 8 bases, with 9 bases lying between them. Germline V CDR1 and CDR2: MNHNY, SVGAGI (reference sequence).

In regard to this clone: Other DNA sequences in the sample encode the same CDR3. V is TRBV5-6 and J is TRBJ2-5; TRBD1 agrees at 9 bases. The CDR3 spans 15 residues. V was pared by 0 bases and J by 1 base, with 1 base of the junction left unmatched. CDR1 is SGHDT and CDR2 is YYEEEE in the germline V gene. The chain's CDR3 is CASSLAQGAQETQYF. The CDR3 DNA reads as TGTGCCAGCAGCTTGGCACAGGGGGCCCAAGAGACCCAGTACTTC. Supplemented by reference TRBV5-6 and TRBJ2-5, the full variable domain reads DAGVTQSPTHLIKTRGQQVTLRCSPKSGHDTVSWYQQALGQGPQFIFQYYEEEERQRGNFPDRFSGHQFPNYSSELNVNALLLGDSALYLCASSLAQGAQETQYFGPGTRLLVL.

The chain employs TRBV7-9 and TRBJ2-3, with 14 bases identical to TRBD2. The junction had 12 bases not matched to a gene; V was cut back by 1 base and J by 6 bases. There are 19 residues in the CDR3. CDR1 and CDR2 (germline): SEHNR, FQNEAQ (reference sequence). The CDR3 DNA reads TGTGCCAGCAGCTTAGTAGTCGGGGGACTAGCGGGAGTGGCGGATACGCAGTATTTT. Its protein is CASSLVVGGLAGVADTQYF.

The chain couples TRBV7-9 to TRBJ1-5, with 7 bases identical to TRBD1. This CDR3 region has 18 residues. CDR1 is SEHNR and CDR2 is FQNEAQ in the germline V gene (reference sequence). J gave up 3 bases and V 5 bases, and 16 bases lay outside the gene matches. The CDR3 sequence: CASSQSEHYRGLNQPQHF. As DNA, the CDR3 is TGTGCCAGCAGCCAGTCGGAACATTACAGGGGCCTCAATCAGCCCCAGCATTTT.

The chain couples TRBV4-2 to TRBJ1-5, with a tentative D call TRBD1 (6 bases). From germline, CDR1 is LGHNA and CDR2 YNFKEQ. V was pared by 4 bases and J by 6 bases, with 13 bases between. The CDR3 loop spans 14 amino acids. The CDR3 DNA follows: TGTGCCAGCAGCCCTACAAGAGGGGGTCAGCCCCAGCATTTT. It encodes CASSPTRGGQPQHF.

This rearrangement joins TRBV25-1 to TRBJ1-2; D perhaps matches TRBD1 (6 bases). The germline V gene encodes CDR1 MGHDK and CDR2 SYGVNS. V was shortened by 9 bases and J by 2 bases, with 7 bases between the two germline ends. The CDR3 covers 11 residues. CDR3: CASTGNYGYTF. DNA for the CDR3: TGTGCCAGTACAGGGAACTATGGCTACACCTTC.

This clone was observed a few times. The chain carries TRBV6-1 and TRBJ1-2; 8 bases are a match to TRBD1. Germline-derived CDR1 and CDR2 are MNHNS and SASEGT. Trimming at V came to 1 base and at J to 8 bases, leaving 9 bases not matched to a gene. The CDR3 is 15 amino acids. In DNA form, the CDR3 reads TGTGCCAGCAGTGAAGAGACAGGGGTGGGAGGCGGCTACACCTTC. Protein product: CASSEETGVGGGYTF.

V is TRBV18 and J is TRBJ2-7; 9 bases map to TRBD1. The J segment lost 2 bases and the V segment lost 6 bases, leaving 5 bases of the junction unmatched. Germline CDR1 and CDR2: KGHSH and LQKENI. The CDR3 spans 14 residues. DNA for the CDR3: TGTGCCAGCTCCCTTGGGGACAGGGCCTACGAGCAGTACTTC. Translated: CASSLGDRAYEQYF.

The J gene is TRBJ2-3, the V gene TRBV5-6; D might be TRBD1 (5 bases). Deletions cut 0 bases from V and 4 bases from J, with 18 bases between. The germline V gene encodes CDR1 SGHDT and CDR2 YYEEEE. The CDR3 extends over 17 amino acids. The CDR3 region is CASSLAVRENVPDTQYF. The CDR3 DNA reads as TGTGCCAGCAGCTTGGCGGTCAGGGAAAACGTTCCAGATACGCAGTATTTT. Based on the CDR3 plus reference TRBV5-6 and TRBJ2-3, the full variable domain is DAGVTQSPTHLIKTRGQQVTLRCSPKSGHDTVSWYQQALGQGPQFIFQYYEEEERQRGNFPDRFSGHQFPNYSSELNVNALLLGDSALYLCASSLAVRENVPDTQYFGPGTRLTVL.

In DNA form, the CDR3 reads TGCAGTGCTGAGCGCACCGGGGAGCTGTTTTTT. This encodes CSAERTGELFF. The rearrangement joins TRBV20-1 to TRBJ2-2; D is unclear. V lost 5 bases and J lost 4, with 5 bases in between. The CDR3 runs 11 residues. The germline V gene has CDR1 DFQATT and CDR2 SNEGSKA (reference sequence).

This chain links TRBV10-2 with TRBJ1-2; D possibly corresponds to TRBD1 (5 bases). This CDR3 has 17 amino acids. Germline assignment: CDR1 WSHSY and CDR2 SAAADI. Trimming removed 4 bases at V and 5 bases at J, with 23 bases between. Here the CDR3 DNA reads TGCGCCAGCAGTGCGGGGGGGGGAGGGAAGGCGCCGTATGGCTACACCTTC. Translating it yields CASSAGGGGKAPYGYTF.

To note about this clone: At one end, the junction sequence differs from germline, possibly due to a read error. V is TRBV30 and J is TRBJ1-1; D is possibly TRBD1 (5 bases). CDR3 length: 16 residues. The V gene's germline CDR1 is GTSNPN and CDR2 SVGIG (reference sequence). The CDR3 sequence is CVWRGTWIVMNTEAFF. The CDR3 DNA reads TGTGTCTGGAGGGGCACCTGGATTGTCATGAACACTGAAGCTTTCTTT.

The chain uses TRBV18 and TRBJ2-2; D not resolved. The CDR3 totals 12 residues. V dropped 2 bases and J dropped 5 bases, with 3 bases sitting between them. Germline lookup yields CDR1 KGHSH and CDR2 LQKENI. The CDR3 loop is CASSPVTGELFF. CDR3 coding DNA: TGTGCCAGCTCACCAGTAACCGGGGAGCTGTTTTTT.

This sequence joins TRBV28 and TRBJ1-2, with 7 bases lining up with TRBD1. Per the germline V gene, CDR1 is MDHEN and CDR2 is SYDVKM. The V and J ends lost 7 bases and 4 bases, in that order; junction bases with no gene match: 15. There are 16 residues in the CDR3. In nucleotides, the CDR3 is TGTGCCAGCACATCATTTAGAGAGGGGGCACGCTATGGCTACACCTTC. Encoded protein: CASTSFREGARYGYTF.

V is TRBV28 and J is TRBJ1-2; 7 nucleotides match TRBD1. The junction had 4 bases not matched to a gene; V was cut back by 3 bases and J by 3 bases. This CDR3 comprises 14 residues. In germline, CDR1 is MDHEN, CDR2 SYDVKM. The CDR3 coding sequence is TGTGCCAGCAGTTTTCCGGACAGGTACTATGGCTACACCTTC. Translating it yields CASSFPDRYYGYTF.

V is TRBV28 and J is TRBJ2-7; a weak D match, TRBD2 (6 bases). CDR1 and CDR2 (germline): MDHEN, SYDVKM. This CDR3 comprises 14 residues. Trimming took 3 bases from V and 6 from J, leaving 15 bases between them. The CDR3 here is CASSLSRGFPEQYF. The CDR3 region has the DNA TGTGCCAGCAGTTTGAGTCGGGGGTTCCCCGAGCAGTACTTC. Supplemented by reference TRBV28 and TRBJ2-7, the full variable domain reads DVKVTQSSRYLVKRTGEKVFLECVQDMDHENMFWYRQDPGLGLRLIYFSYDVKMKEKGDIPEGYSVSREKKERFSLILESASTNQTSMYLCASSLSRGFPEQYFGPGTRLTVT.

As DNA, the CDR3 is TGCGCCAGCAGTCCCGGAGCGAACACCGGGGAGCTGTTTTTT. It encodes CASSPGANTGELFF. J is TRBJ2-2 and V is TRBV4-3, with D unclear. Trimming stripped 6 bases from V and 0 bases from J, with 8 bases between. CDR1 is LGHNA, CDR2 YSLEER, per germline. The length of the CDR3 is 14 residues.

This clone has a handful of counts. V is TRBV28 and J is TRBJ2-5; no reliable D call. The germline V gene encodes CDR1 MDHEN and CDR2 SYDVKM. CDR3 length: 15 residues. Trimming removed 7 bases at V and 0 bases at J, with 15 bases between. The CDR3 sequence is CASTSRRVYQETQYF. The DNA of the CDR3 is TGTGCCAGCACCTCCCGTCGGGTGTACCAAGAGACCCAGTACTTC.

The genes are TRBV10-1 and TRBJ2-1; 8 bases are shared with TRBD1. Germline CDR1 reads WNHNN; CDR2 reads SYGVQD (reference sequence). The CDR3 totals 16 residues. V was clipped by 7 bases and J by 2 bases; unmatched bases: 10. CDR3 amino acids: CASNTRQGSAYNEQFF. CDR3 DNA: TGCGCCAGCAACACTCGACAGGGGAGCGCCTACAATGAGCAGTTCTTC.

The chain carries TRBV18 and TRBJ2-7; 7 bases line up with TRBD1. Germline V gives CDR1 KGHSH, CDR2 LQKENI. The CDR3 runs to 18 residues. V was pared by 0 bases and J by 4 bases, with 15 bases of the junction left unmatched. The chain's CDR3 is CASSPPLGRDSKRYEQYF. CDR3 nucleotide sequence: TGTGCCAGCTCACCACCGCTGGGTAGGGACAGTAAGCGATACGAGCAGTACTTC. The entire variable domain, with the rest obtained from reference TRBV18 and TRBJ2-7, is as follows: NAGVMQNPRHLVRRRGQEARLRCSPMKGHSHVYWYRQLPEEGLKFMVYLQKENIIDESGMPKERFSAEFPKEGPSILRIQQVVRGDSAAYFCASSPPLGRDSKRYEQYFGPGTRLTVT.

The CDR3 nucleotides read TGTGCCAGCAGCGCCCTAGCGGGGGGGGTACTAGCCAAAAACATTCAGTACTTC. It specifies CASSALAGGVLAKNIQYF. The chain has TRBV11-2 and TRBJ2-4; 12 bases align to TRBD2. The CDR3 loop spans 18 amino acids. With V trimmed by 5 bases and J by 0 bases, 8 bases remained unmatched. Germline CDR1 is SGHAT and CDR2 is FQNNGV.